One and the same sample provided the 8 T cell receptor beta chains below, sequenced in a study of T cells in Graves' hyperthyroidism and ophthalmopathy (dated by TCRdb to the late 2010s). Library generation was performed with multiplex PCR. The run used an Illumina HiSeq 2000. The TCR beta CDR3 regions were amplified from the RNA transcripts. The first round of RT-PCR for the TCR CDR3 was performed with the HTBI primer set and the Qiagen OneStep RT-PCR kit. In-frame beta chains were kept once TCRdb had trimmed the public reads at Q25 with fastp and called clones with MiXCR. When rows share a CDR3 protein, they turn into one entry using the most common DNA and genes. This sample lists about 610,000 distinct CDR3 sequences; over 12% were detected once. Jointly, the top ten make up about 4% of the sample. The specimen sequenced was blood. The origin of the receptors is a woman aged 40 to 49 with Graves' ophthalmopathy.

The chain combines TRBV28 with TRBJ2-5; a possible D gene is TRBD1 (6 bases). This CDR3 comprises 14 residues. The V end lost 6 bases, the J end lost 0 bases, and 11 bases lay between the germline ends. The germline gives CDR1 MDHEN, CDR2 SYDVKM. CDR3 amino acids: CASSPGVYQETQYF. As DNA, the CDR3 is TGTGCCAGCAGCCCAGGGGTTTACCAAGAGACCCAGTACTTC.

This clonotype was seen more than once but under ten times. V gene TRBV12-3 or TRBV12-4 combines with J gene TRBJ2-2, with a possible D match to TRBD1 (5 bases). CDR3 length equals 15 residues. V lost 6 bases to trimming and J lost 1 base, with 12 bases between them. The CDR3: CASSSQGMNTGELFF. The CDR3 DNA reads as TGTGCCAGCAGCTCTCAGGGTATGAACACCGGGGAGCTGTTTTTT.

The chain couples TRBV7-3 to TRBJ1-1, with D tentatively TRBD1 (6 bases). This CDR3 comprises 14 residues. Germline V lookup: CDR1 SGHTA, CDR2 FQGTGA. The V end was cut by 1 base, the J end by 5 bases, with 11 bases between. The CDR3 loop reads CASSLMGGQTEAFF. The CDR3 DNA sequence: TGTGCCAGCAGCTTAATGGGGGGCCAAACTGAAGCTTTCTTT.

The rearrangement links TRBV27 to TRBJ2-7; D perhaps matches TRBD2 (5 bases). This CDR3 has 13 amino acids. The germline V and J ends were trimmed by 10 bases and 4 bases, with 17 bases remaining between them. The germline V gene has CDR1 MNHEY and CDR2 SMNVEV (reference sequence). The CDR3 protein is CATRLREPYEQYF. CDR3 DNA sequence: TGTGCCACCCGGCTACGGGAACCTTACGAGCAGTACTTC.

This clonotype came up many times. The chain couples TRBV27 to TRBJ2-6, with D tentatively TRBD1 or TRBD2 (5 bases each). The CDR3 length is 18 residues. Trimming cost V 5 bases and J 1 base, with 18 bases left between them. The germline V gene encodes CDR1 MNHEY and CDR2 SMNVEV (reference sequence). The CDR3 here is CASSDTGTPGSGANVLTF. CDR3 coding DNA: TGTGCCAGCAGTGATACCGGGACCCCCGGGTCTGGGGCCAACGTCCTGACTTTC.

The rearrangement uses TRBV24-1 and TRBJ1-2; D is undetermined. Looked up from germline, CDR1 is KGHDR and CDR2 is SFDVKD. This CDR3 is 14 amino acids long. V lost 3 bases and J 3 bases, leaving 10 bases between the germline ends. CDR3 protein: CATSDLERDYGYTF. The CDR3 coding sequence is TGTGCCACCAGTGATCTTGAGAGGGACTATGGCTACACCTTC.

This clonotype was seen a few times. The chain employs TRBV19 and TRBJ2-2, with D perhaps given as TRBD1 or TRBD2 (5 bases each). The CDR3 runs to 17 residues. Germline V lookup: CDR1 LNHDA, CDR2 SQIVND (reference sequence). The V end lost 2 bases, the J end lost 0 bases, and 13 bases lay between the germline ends. This chain's CDR3 is CASSIRSRGPNTGELFF. As DNA, the CDR3 is TGTGCCAGTAGTATACGATCGAGGGGCCCGAACACCGGGGAGCTGTTTTTT.

This clonotype was seen at least ten times. This chain uses TRBV10-2 with TRBJ1-2, with D unclear. Germline values: CDR1 WSHSY, CDR2 SAAADI. Trimming shortened V by 2 bases and J by 2 bases, and 3 bases separated the two germline ends. This CDR3 comprises 12 residues. CDR3 loop: CASSEENYGYTF. The DNA for the CDR3 is TGCGCCAGCAGTGAGGAAAACTATGGCTACACCTTC.